There are many counts of the clone carrying this T cell receptor beta chain. This sample was taken from a study of neurological immune-mediated disorders. This CDR3 comprises 16 residues. CDR1 is SGHAT and CDR2 is FQNNGV in the germline V gene. The V gene end was trimmed by 1 base and the J gene end by 4 bases; junction bases not matched to a gene: 9. TCRdb redid the calling of the 5' RACE reads with MiXCR, one entry per CDR3 protein. The sample consists of roughly 89,000 distinct CDR3 sequences, 2.6% of them appearing once. The chain employs TRBV11-2 and TRBJ2-5, with 7 bases aligning to TRBD2. Sequenced sample: PBMCs. This TCR came from a woman aged 30 to 39 with multiple sclerosis. For the CDR3, the DNA is TGTGCCAGCAGCTTAGTGGCGGGAGAGAACCCAGAGACCCAGTACTTC. The encoded protein is CASSLVAGENPETQYF.